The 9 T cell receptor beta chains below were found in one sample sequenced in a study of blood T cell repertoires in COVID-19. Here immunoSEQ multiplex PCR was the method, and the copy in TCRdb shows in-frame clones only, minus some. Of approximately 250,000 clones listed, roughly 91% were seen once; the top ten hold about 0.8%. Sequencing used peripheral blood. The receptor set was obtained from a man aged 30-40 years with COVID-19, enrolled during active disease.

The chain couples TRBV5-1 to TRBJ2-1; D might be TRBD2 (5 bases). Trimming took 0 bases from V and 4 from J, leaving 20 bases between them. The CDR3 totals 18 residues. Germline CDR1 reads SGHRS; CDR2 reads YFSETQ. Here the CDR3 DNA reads TGCGCCAGCAGCTTGGGACAATCCCCTAGCCCCCCTTACAATGAGCAGTTCTTC. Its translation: CASSLGQSPSPPYNEQFF.

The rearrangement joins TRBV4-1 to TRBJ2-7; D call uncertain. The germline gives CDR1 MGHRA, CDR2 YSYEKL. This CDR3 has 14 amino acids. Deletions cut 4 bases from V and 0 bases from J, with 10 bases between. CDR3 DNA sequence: TGCGCCAGCAGCCCGTTGGCCGCCTCCTACGAGCAGTACTTC. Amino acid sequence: CASSPLAASYEQYF.

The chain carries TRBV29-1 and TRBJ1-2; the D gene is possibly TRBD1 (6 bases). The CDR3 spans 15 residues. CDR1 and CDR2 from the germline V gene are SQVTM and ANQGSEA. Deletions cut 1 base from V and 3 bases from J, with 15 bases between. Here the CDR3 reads CSVEAQQGSYYGYTF. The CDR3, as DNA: TGCAGCGTTGAAGCTCAACAGGGAAGTTACTATGGCTACACCTTC.

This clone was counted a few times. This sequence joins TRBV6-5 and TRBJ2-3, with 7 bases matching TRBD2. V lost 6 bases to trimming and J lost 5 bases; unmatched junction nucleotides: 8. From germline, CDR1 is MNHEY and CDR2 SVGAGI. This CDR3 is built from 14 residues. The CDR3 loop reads CASSGTRGGDTQYF. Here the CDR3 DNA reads TGTGCCAGCAGCGGGACCCGCGGGGGAGATACGCAGTATTTT.

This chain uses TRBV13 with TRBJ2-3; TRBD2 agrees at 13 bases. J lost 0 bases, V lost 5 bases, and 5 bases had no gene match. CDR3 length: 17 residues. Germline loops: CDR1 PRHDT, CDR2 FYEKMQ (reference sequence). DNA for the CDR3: TGTGCCAGCAGCGGGTCGGGACTAGCGGGGAGCACAGATACGCAGTATTTT. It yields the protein CASSGSGLAGSTDTQYF.

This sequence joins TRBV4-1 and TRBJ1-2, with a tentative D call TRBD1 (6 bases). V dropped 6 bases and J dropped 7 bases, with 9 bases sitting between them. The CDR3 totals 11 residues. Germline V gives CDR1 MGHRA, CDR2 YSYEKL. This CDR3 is CASRAGVGYTF. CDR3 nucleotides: TGCGCCAGCAGGGCAGGGGTTGGCTACACCTTC.

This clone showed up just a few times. The CDR3 DNA is TGTGCCAGCAGGAGGGATTTGTCACCCCTCCACTTT. Amino acids: CASRRDLSPLHF. The rearrangement uses TRBV12-3 or TRBV12-4 and TRBJ1-6; no firm D call. The CDR3 runs 12 residues. Deletions cut 6 bases from V and 10 bases from J, with 10 bases between.

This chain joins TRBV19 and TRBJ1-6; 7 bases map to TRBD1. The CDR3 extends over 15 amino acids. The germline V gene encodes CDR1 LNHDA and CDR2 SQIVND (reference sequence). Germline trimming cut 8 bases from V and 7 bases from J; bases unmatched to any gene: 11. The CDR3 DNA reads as TGTGCCAGTCAGTCCGGACAGGCCCTAAATTCACCCCTCCACTTT. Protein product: CASQSGQALNSPLHF.

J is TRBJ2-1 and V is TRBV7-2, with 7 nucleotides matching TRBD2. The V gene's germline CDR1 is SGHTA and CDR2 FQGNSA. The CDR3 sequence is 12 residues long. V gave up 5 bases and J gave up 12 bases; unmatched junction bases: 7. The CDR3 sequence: CASSPTGGGQFF. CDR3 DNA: TGTGCCAGCAGCCCGACTGGGGGGGGGCAGTTCTTC.